This TCR beta chain came from a study of T cell changes during pregnancy in multiple sclerosis. Sequenced by immunoSEQ multiplex PCR; TCRdb stores in-frame clones only, minus some. Among 90,000 to 95,000 clones listed, 90% to 95% were seen once. The length of the CDR3 is 16 residues. V trimming: 4 bases; J trimming: 8 bases; junction bases outside the gene matches: 14. Germline CDR1 SGHAT, CDR2 FQNNGV. The sample was peripheral blood, taken in the third trimester of pregnancy. V and J are TRBV11-2 and TRBJ2-1, with TRBD1 matching over 7 bases. This receptor was taken from a female donor with multiple sclerosis, enrolled in a pregnancy study. The CDR3 here is CASSSIRSRGKHEQFF. CDR3 DNA sequence: TGTGCCAGCAGCTCCATAAGGTCCAGGGGGAAGCATGAGCAGTTCTTC.